The clone carrying this T cell receptor beta chain was seen more than once but under ten times. The antigen is unknown. These data are taken from a study of identical twins. Study results and limitations: Cross-sectional statistical analysis was relied on for the conclusions, without the same donors being followed. The authors noted that invariant MAIT and iNKT cells could partly confound zero-insertion analyses.

Trimming took 2 bases from V and 2 from J; bases not matched to a gene: 8. Germline values: CDR1 MGHRA, CDR2 YSYEKL. The CDR3 has 16 amino acids. Unique molecular identifiers were present on cDNA, and template switching added a universal primer site. TCRdb itself ran the 5' RACE reads through MiXCR, one entry per CDR3 protein. The data show 400,000 to 500,000 distinct CDR3 sequences, 13% to 15% seen once. This sample also appeared in a second study, on yellow fever vaccine responses in identical twins.

The specimen was CD4+ T cells sorted from blood. The sequence derives from a woman younger than 30 in good health. V and J are TRBV4-1 and TRBJ2-7; 8 bases agree with TRBD2. The CDR3 sequence is CASSQSSAGGTYEQYF. The CDR3 DNA follows: TGCGCCAGCAGCCAATCGTCGGCGGGAGGCACCTACGAGCAGTACTTC.